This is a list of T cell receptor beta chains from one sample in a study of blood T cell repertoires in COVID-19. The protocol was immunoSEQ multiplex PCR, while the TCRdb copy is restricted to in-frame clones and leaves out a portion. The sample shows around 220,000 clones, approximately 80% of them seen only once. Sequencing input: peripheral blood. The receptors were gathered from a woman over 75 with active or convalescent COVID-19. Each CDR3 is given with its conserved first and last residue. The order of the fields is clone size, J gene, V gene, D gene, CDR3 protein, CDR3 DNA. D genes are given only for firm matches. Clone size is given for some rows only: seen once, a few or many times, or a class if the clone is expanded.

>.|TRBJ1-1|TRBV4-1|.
CASSRLTANTEAFF
TGCGCCAGCAGCCGGCTGACAGCGAACACTGAAGCTTTCTTT
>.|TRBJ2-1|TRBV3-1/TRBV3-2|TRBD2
CASSQGGSAYNEQFF
TGTGCCAGCAGCCAAGGCGGGAGTGCCTACAATGAGCAGTTCTTC
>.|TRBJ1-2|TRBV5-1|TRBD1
CASSPLTGDYGYTF
TGCGCCAGCAGCCCGTTAACAGGGGACTATGGCTACACCTTC
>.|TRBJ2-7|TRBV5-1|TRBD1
CASRAGTGSVEQYF
TGCGCCAGCAGGGCCGGGACAGGGTCGGTCGAGCAGTACTTC
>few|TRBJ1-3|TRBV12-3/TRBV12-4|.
CASSTQRGNTIYF
TGTGCCAGCTCAACCCAGAGGGGAAACACCATATATTTT
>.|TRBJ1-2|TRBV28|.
CASSWSERASFDGYTF
TGTGCCAGCAGTTGGTCTGAGAGGGCAAGTTTCGATGGCTACACCTTC
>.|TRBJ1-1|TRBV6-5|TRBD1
CASSYGGRGSGAFF
TGTGCCAGCAGTTACGGAGGCAGGGGGTCAGGGGCTTTCTTT
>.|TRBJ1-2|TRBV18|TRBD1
CASSPDRVGGYTF
TGTGCCAGCTCACCTGACAGGGTCGGAGGCTACACCTTC
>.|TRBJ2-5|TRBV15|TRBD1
CATSRVRGQETQYF
TGTGCCACCAGCAGAGTCAGGGGGCAGGAGACCCAGTACTTC
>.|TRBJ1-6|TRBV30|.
CAWSVIGQYNSPLHF
TGTGCCTGGAGTGTCATTGGGCAGTATAATTCACCCCTCCACTTT
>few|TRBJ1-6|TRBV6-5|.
CASRTTDNSPLHF
TGTGCCAGCAGGACGACAGATAATTCACCCCTCCACTTT
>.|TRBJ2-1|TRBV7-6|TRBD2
CASSLGTSGGYNEQFF
TGTGCCAGCAGCTTAGGGACTAGCGGGGGTTACAATGAGCAGTTCTTC
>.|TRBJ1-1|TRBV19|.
CASSSSHTEAFF
TGTGCCAGTAGTTCCTCTCACACTGAAGCTTTCTTT
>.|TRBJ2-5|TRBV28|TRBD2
CASSFTVGGRAWETQYF
TGTGCCAGCAGTTTCACCGTCGGGGGGAGGGCCTGGGAGACCCAGTACTTC
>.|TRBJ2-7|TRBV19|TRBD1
CASSPGQTQYEQYF
TGTGCCAGTAGTCCGGGACAGACTCAGTACGAGCAGTACTTC
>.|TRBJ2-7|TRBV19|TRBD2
CASSLGGSGNYEQYF
TGTGCCAGTAGTTTGGGGGGAAGCGGGAACTACGAGCAGTACTTC
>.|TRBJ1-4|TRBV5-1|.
CASSLGSTGNNEKLFF
TGCGCCAGCAGCCTAGGATCCACAGGGAATAATGAAAAACTGTTTTTT
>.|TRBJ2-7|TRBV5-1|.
CASSLANRDTYEQYF
TGCGCCAGCAGCTTGGCCAATCGGGATACCTACGAGCAGTACTTC
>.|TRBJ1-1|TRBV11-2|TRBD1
CASSFQGALGTEAFF
TGTGCCAGCAGCTTCCAGGGGGCGCTGGGAACTGAAGCTTTCTTT
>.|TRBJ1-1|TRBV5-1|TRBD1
CASSLGIGAGGTTEAFF
TGCGCCAGCAGCTTGGGGATTGGGGCAGGGGGTACAACTGAAGCTTTCTTT
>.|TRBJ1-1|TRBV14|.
CASSETGILWTEAFF
TGTGCCAGCAGCGAAACAGGGATTTTGTGGACTGAAGCTTTCTTT
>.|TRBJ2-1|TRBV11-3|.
CASSPGGGGPFNEQFF
TGTGCCAGCAGCCCAGGAGGGGGAGGGCCCTTCAATGAGCAGTTCTTC
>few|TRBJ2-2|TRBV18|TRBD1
CASSRRDRMNTGELFF
TGTGCCAGCTCAAGACGGGACAGGATGAACACCGGGGAGCTGTTTTTT
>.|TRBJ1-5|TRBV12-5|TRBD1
CASGLAPGRGEYSNQPQHF
TGTGCTAGTGGTTTGGCCCCGGGCAGGGGGGAGTATAGCAATCAGCCCCAGCATTTT
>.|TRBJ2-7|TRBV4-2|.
CASSQVSTYEQYF
TGTGCCAGCAGCCAAGTTAGCACCTACGAGCAGTACTTC
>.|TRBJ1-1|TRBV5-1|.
CASSEDLQGTNTEAFF
TGCGCCAGCAGCGAGGACCTACAGGGTACGAACACTGAAGCTTTCTTT
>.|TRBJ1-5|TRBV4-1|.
CASSLTGNDNQPQHF
TGCGCCAGCAGCCTCACAGGGAACGACAATCAGCCCCAGCATTTT
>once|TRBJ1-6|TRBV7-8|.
CASSPTGQGISPLHF
TGTGCCAGCAGCCCGACTGGGCAGGGGATATCACCCCTCCACTTT
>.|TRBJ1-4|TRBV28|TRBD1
CASSLGGQVDEKLFF
TGTGCCAGCAGTTTAGGGGGACAGGTGGATGAAAAACTGTTTTTT
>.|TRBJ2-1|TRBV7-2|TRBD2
CASSLDSASGRNEQFF
TGTGCCAGCAGCTTAGATTCGGCTAGCGGACGCAATGAGCAGTTCTTC
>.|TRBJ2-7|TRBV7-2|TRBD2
CASAAGFSYEQYF
TGTGCCAGCGCAGCGGGATTCTCCTACGAGCAGTACTTC
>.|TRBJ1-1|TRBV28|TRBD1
CASSSPRGTGGATEAFF
TGTGCCAGCAGTTCCCCGAGGGGGACAGGGGGGGCAACTGAAGCTTTCTTT
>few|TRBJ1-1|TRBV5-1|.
CASSRDTEAFF
TGCGCCAGCAGCCGGGACACTGAAGCTTTCTTT
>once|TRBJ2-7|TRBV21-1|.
CASRKAIDSKVSYEQYF
TGTGCCAGCAGGAAGGCTATCGACAGCAAGGTTTCCTACGAGCAGTACTTC
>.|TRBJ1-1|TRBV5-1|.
CASSLDPTGKGTEAFF
TGCGCCAGCAGCTTGGACCCTACAGGGAAGGGCACTGAAGCTTTCTTT
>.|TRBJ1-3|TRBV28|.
CASSLEGISGNTIYF
TGTGCCAGCAGTTTGGAGGGGATCTCTGGAAACACCATATATTTT
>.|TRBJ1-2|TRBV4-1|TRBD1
CASSHDRGPLSPDGYTF
TGCGCCAGCAGCCATGACAGGGGGCCTCTTTCCCCAGATGGCTACACCTTC
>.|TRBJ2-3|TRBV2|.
CASSGLTTDTQYF
TGTGCCAGCAGTGGACTTACCACAGATACGCAGTATTTT
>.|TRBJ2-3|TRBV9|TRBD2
CASSGISGSDTQYF
TGTGCCAGCAGCGGTATTAGCGGGAGCGATACGCAGTATTTT
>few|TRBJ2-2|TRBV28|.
CASSLSTGELFF
TGTGCCAGCAGCCTCAGCACCGGGGAGCTGTTTTTT
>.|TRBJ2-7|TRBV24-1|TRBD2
CATSEDLAERYEQYF
TGTGCCACCAGTGAGGATCTAGCGGAACGATACGAGCAGTACTTC
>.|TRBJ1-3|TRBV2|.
CASNGGLNSGNTIYF
TGTGCCAGCAATGGGGGGTTGAATTCTGGAAACACCATATATTTT
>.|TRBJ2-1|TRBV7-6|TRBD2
CASSITSGRSTNEQFF
TGTGCCAGCAGCATTACAAGCGGGAGATCCACGAATGAGCAGTTCTTC
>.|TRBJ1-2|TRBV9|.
CASSVGSGGFYGYTF
TGTGCCAGCAGCGTAGGATCGGGGGGCTTCTATGGCTACACCTTC
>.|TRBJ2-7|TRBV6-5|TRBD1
CASSSDRGRDEQYF
TGTGCCAGCAGTTCGGACAGGGGACGGGACGAGCAGTACTTC
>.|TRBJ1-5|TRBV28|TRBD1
CASTLLWQGARNQPQHF
TGTGCCAGCACCCTTCTTTGGCAGGGGGCGAGGAATCAGCCCCAGCATTTT
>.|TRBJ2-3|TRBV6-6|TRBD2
CASSPSGVTDTQYF
TGTGCCAGCAGTCCCAGCGGGGTCACAGATACGCAGTATTTT
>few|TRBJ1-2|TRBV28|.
CASSPPGDYGYTF
TGTGCCAGCAGCCCCCCAGGGGACTATGGCTACACCTTC
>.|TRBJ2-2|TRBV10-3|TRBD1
CAISETDRDTGELFF
TGTGCCATCAGTGAGACCGACAGGGACACCGGGGAGCTGTTTTTT